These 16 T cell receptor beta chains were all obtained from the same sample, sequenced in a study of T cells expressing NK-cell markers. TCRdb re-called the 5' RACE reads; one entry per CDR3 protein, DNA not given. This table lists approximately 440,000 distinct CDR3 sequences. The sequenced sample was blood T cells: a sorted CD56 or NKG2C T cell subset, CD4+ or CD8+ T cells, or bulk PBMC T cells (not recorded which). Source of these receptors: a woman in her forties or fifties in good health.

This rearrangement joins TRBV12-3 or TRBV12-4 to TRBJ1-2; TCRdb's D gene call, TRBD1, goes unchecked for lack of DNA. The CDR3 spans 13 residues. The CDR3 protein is CASSSGITYGYTF.

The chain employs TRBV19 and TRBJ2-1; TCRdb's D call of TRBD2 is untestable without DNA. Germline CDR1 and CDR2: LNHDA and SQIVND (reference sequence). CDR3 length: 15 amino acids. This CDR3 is CASSQWTSGRDEQFF.

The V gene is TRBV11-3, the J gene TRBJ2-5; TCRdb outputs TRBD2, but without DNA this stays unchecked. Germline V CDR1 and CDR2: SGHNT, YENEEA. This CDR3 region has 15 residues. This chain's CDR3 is CASSLDGGSGETQYF.

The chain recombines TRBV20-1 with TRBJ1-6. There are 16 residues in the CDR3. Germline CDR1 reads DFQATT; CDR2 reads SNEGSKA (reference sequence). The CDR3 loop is CSAREILTMANSPLHF.

The chain's CDR3 is CASSHRGPGISYNEQFF. The V and J genes are TRBV4-1 and TRBJ2-1. There are 17 residues in the CDR3. The V gene's germline CDR1 is MGHRA and CDR2 YSYEKL.

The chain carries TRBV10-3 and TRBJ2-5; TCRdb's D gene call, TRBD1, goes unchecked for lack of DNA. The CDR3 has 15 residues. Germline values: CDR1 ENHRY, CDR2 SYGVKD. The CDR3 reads CAISESIAGVETQYF.

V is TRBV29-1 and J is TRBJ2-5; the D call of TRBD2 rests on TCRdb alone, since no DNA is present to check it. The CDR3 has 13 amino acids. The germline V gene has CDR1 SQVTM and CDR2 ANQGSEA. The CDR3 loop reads CSVEASGQETQYF.

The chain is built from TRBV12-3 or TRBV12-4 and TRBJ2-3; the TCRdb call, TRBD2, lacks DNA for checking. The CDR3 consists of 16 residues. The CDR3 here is CASRDYERSSTDTQYF.

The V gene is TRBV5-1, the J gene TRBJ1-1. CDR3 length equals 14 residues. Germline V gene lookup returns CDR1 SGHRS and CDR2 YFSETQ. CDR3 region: CASSLALQVTEAFF.

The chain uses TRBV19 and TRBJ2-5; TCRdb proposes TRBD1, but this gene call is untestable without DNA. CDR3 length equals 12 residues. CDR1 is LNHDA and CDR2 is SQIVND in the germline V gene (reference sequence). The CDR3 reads CATSGEPETQYF.

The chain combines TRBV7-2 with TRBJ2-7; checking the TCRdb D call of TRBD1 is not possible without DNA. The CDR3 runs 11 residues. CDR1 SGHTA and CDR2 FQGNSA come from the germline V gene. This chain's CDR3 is CALTGPYEQYF.

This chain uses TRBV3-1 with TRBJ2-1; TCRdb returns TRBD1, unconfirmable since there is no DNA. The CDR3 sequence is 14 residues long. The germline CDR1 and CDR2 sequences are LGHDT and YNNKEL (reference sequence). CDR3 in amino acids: CASSQLGQYNEQFF.

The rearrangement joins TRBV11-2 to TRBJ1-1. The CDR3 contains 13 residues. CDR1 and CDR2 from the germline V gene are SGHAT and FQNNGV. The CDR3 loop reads CASRSLRVTEAFF.

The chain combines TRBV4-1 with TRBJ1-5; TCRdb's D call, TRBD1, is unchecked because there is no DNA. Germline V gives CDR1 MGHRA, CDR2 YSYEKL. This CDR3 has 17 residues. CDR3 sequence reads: CASSQDRRGGIWQPQHF.

This chain's CDR3 is CASSLGLNSPLHF. V is TRBV7-3 and J is TRBJ1-6. Per the germline V gene, CDR1 is SGHTA and CDR2 is FQGTGA. CDR3 length: 13 amino acids. The whole variable domain, filled in from reference TRBV7-3 and TRBJ1-6, reads GAGVSQTPSNKVTEKGKYVELRCDPISGHTALYWYRQSLGQGPEFLIYFQGTGAADDSGLPNDRFFAVRPEGSVSTLKIQRTERGDSAVYLCASSLGLNSPLHFGNGTRLTVT.

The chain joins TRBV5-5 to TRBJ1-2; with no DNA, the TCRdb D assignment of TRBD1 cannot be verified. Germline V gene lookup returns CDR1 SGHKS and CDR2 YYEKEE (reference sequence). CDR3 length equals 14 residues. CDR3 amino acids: CASSLVGTDYGYTF. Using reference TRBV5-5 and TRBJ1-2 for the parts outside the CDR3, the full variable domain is DAGVTQSPTHLIKTRGQQVTLRCSPISGHKSVSWYQQVLGQGPQFIFQYYEKEERGRGNFPDRFSARQFPNYSSELNVNALLLGDSALYLCASSLVGTDYGYTFGSGTRLTVV.